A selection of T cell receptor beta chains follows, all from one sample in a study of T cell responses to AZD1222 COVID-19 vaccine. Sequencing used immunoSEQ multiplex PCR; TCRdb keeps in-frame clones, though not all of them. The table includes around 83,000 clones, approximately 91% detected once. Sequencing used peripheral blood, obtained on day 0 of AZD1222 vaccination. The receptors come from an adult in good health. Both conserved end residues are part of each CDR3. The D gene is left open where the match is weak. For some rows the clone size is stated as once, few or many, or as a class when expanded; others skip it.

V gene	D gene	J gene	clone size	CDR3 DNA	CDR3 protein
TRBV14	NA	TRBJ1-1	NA	TGTGCCAGCAGCCGGAACCATGACAGCTTATACACTGAAGCTTTCTTT	CASSRNHDSLYTEAFF
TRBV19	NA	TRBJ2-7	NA	TGTGCCAGTAGTGAGGACACCTACGAGCAGTACTTC	CASSEDTYEQYF
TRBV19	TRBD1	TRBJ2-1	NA	TGTGCCAGTAGTAGCTGGACAGGGGGGAATGAGCAGTTCTTC	CASSSWTGGNEQFF
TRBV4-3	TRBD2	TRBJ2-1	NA	TGCGCCAGCAGCCAGTCGGTCGGGAGGGCGCAGTTCTTC	CASSQSVGRAQFF
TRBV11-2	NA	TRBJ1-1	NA	TGTGCCAGCAGCTCCCAGGGCAACTCGAACACTGAAGCTTTCTTT	CASSSQGNSNTEAFF
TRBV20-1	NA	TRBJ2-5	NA	TGCAGTGCAGGGGGGAGCGAGACCCAGTACTTC	CSAGGSETQYF
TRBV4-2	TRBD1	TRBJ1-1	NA	TGTGCCAGCAGCCAAGTGACAGGGGGCAGCACTGAAGCTTTCTTT	CASSQVTGGSTEAFF
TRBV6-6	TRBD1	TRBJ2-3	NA	TGTGCCAGCAGTCCCCGGGACAGGGGGGGCACAGATACGCAGTATTTT	CASSPRDRGGTDTQYF
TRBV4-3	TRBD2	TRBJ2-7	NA	TGCGCCAGCAGCCGGGGGACTAGTTCCTACGAGCAGTACTTC	CASSRGTSSYEQYF
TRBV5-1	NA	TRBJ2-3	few	TGCGCCAGCAGCTTGGCCCAGGGGAAGATTCGGGCGCAGTATTTT	CASSLAQGKIRAQYF
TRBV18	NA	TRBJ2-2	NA	TGTGCCAGCTCCCCCAGGAGCCTCAGCACATGGGAGCTGTTTTTT	CASSPRSLSTWELFF
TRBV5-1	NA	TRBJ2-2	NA	TGCGCCAGCAGCCCGGCGGTGAGGGTTCGCACCGGGGAGCTGTTTTTT	CASSPAVRVRTGELFF
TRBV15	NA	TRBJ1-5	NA	TGTGCCACCAGCAGGGACACCCATCAGCCCCAGCATTTT	CATSRDTHQPQHF
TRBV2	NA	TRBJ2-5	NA	TGTGCCAGCAGTGAAGCGCTTGGTAGAAAAGAGACCCAGTACTTC	CASSEALGRKETQYF
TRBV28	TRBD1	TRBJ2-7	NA	TGTGCCAGCAGTACTTGGGGGACAGGGAGTTACGAGCAGTACTTC	CASSTWGTGSYEQYF
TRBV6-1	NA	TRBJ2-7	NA	TGTGCCAGCAGTGAAGTGGGGCAGTTTTTTGAGCAGTACTTC	CASSEVGQFFEQYF
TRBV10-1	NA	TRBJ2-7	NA	TGCGCCAGCAGTGCTCTGCAAGCTGGGGGCGAGCAGTACTTC	CASSALQAGGEQYF
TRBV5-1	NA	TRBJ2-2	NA	TGCGCCAGCAGGCTGGGTGAGGCCGGGGAGCTGTTTTTT	CASRLGEAGELFF